The present entry profiles one T cell receptor (beta chain) with its context. This clone's antigen is unknown. Per-base quality was not reported, and no clone a single base away is much larger than it. The CDR3 goes from the cysteine to the phenylalanine over 13 residues. Only the CDR3 part of the read is kept: 39 bases, read in frame from the first base. V is shortened by 5 bases, J by 3 bases, and the region joining them spans 10 bases. This record belongs to a study of blood T cell repertoires in COVID-19 (dated by TCRdb to the early 2020s). The study in broad terms: Samples covering the acute and convalescent phases of COVID-19 were provided by collaborators in the United States, Italy and Spain. The dataset comprised deeply sampled blood TCRbeta repertoires from subjects exposed to, actively infected with, or recovered from COVID-19. The material from the prospective study consisted of cDNA or gDNA derived from T cells, B-cell-depleted T cells, or PBMCs. The sample metadata nearly always contained a de-identified subject ID, COVID-19 status, age in years and sex. The samples were drawn from two sources: the first 160 participants of the ongoing ImmuneRACE study, and fewer than 1,500 subjects contributed by 6 global collaborators. The repertoires were released in a freely available public database intended as a resource for research on the immune response to SARS-CoV-2. Where HLA class I and class II types were available, the types were taken from metadata supplied by the sample provider, not from assay-based typing.

Overall results and qualifications from the work: Clinical and demographic metadata were provided uncurated, with the amount varying by source and participant.

The immunoSEQ Assay, a bias-controlled multiplex PCR, was used to amplify TCRbeta CDR3 regions from genomic DNA. Processing in the source paper ran as follows. The number of nucleated cells in each sample was estimated by amplification of reference gene primers within the assay. To quantify the absolute abundance of each unique TCRbeta CDR3 rearrangement, sequence reads were collapsed and filtered. For each sample, productive Simpson clonality was calculated as the square root of Simpson's diversity index across productive rearrangements. Drawn from immuneACCESS, this table holds only the in-frame rearrangements with V and J called that TCRdb kept. Clones are partly lost; checked studies trace under half to an unresolved V gene and leave the rest unexplained. V, J and clone size derive from that table, while D and trimming were established from the DNA sequence. This sample has over 100,000 clones in its table, and over 80% of those were observed once. The ten top clones hold roughly 0.89% of the sample.

Collaborating institutions collected whole blood in K2EDTA tubes following their own protocols. Collaborator samples were shipped for TCRbeta analysis as frozen whole blood, isolated PBMCs, or DNA extracted from either sample type. The receptor chain draws on TRBV12-3 or TRBV12-4 and TRBJ1-1; a tentative D call is TRBD1 (5 bases match). The clonotype was recovered from a woman aged 70 to 79 with acute or convalescent COVID-19. Sequencing was done on a sample of peripheral blood. The DNA reads as follows: TGTGCCAGCAGTAGGGACTTCTACACTGAAGCTTTCTTT. The translation is CASSRDFYTEAFF.